Listed below are T cell receptor beta chains from one sample, sequenced in a study of OX40 agonist ivuxolimab in advanced cancers. Profiling relied on immunoSEQ multiplex PCR, and the TCRdb table lists in-frame clones only, not all of them. The table shows about 98,000 clones, with about 88% occurring only once. The sample here was CD4+ or CD8+ T cells sorted from blood, taken in a trial of the OX40 agonist ivuxolimab. The origin of the receptors is an adult with an advanced solid tumor such as melanoma, head and neck, liver or kidney cancer. Both conserved end residues are part of each CDR3. A D gene is named only where the DNA matches it firmly. Size tells how often a clone was seen (once, few, many) or the class of an expanded clone, and some rows leave it out.

>TRBJ1-2|TRBV28|.|.
TGTGCCACCCGGACGGCTAGCTATGGCTACACCTTC
CATRTASYGYTF
>TRBJ1-2|TRBV11-2|.|TRBD1
TGTGCCAGCAGGGGACAGGGCCGCAACTATGGCTACACCTTC
CASRGQGRNYGYTF
>TRBJ2-1|TRBV7-3|once|.
TGTGCCAGCAGCCTCCAACCTGGGGCTGGGCAGGGGGAGCAGTTCTTC
CASSLQPGAGQGEQFF
>TRBJ1-3|TRBV19|few|TRBD1
TGTGCCAGTAGTCAAACAGGGGGCTCTGGAAACACCATATATTTT
CASSQTGGSGNTIYF
>TRBJ2-1|TRBV15|once|.
TGTGCCACCAGCAGAGCTAGGCTAGATGAGCAGTTCTTC
CATSRARLDEQFF
>TRBJ2-3|TRBV4-2|.|.
TGTGCCAGCAGCCCTAAAATCCCAGATACGCAGTATTTT
CASSPKIPDTQYF
>TRBJ1-1|TRBV6-1|once|TRBD1
TGTGCCAGCAGTGAATTAGCGGGGGACAGGAACACTGAAGCTTTCTTT
CASSELAGDRNTEAFF
>TRBJ1-4|TRBV30|.|.
TGTGCCTCGGGGAGGGTGGGAGAAAAACTGTTTTTT
CASGRVGEKLFF
>TRBJ2-1|TRBV5-4|.|.
TGTGCCAGCAGCTTGTCCCGGGGAAACTACAATGAGCAGTTCTTC
CASSLSRGNYNEQFF
>TRBJ1-2|TRBV6-5|.|.
TGTGCCAGCAGTTACTACTCGGCTCCCGAGGGACTCGGCTACACCTTC
CASSYYSAPEGLGYTF
>TRBJ2-1|TRBV4-3|.|.
TGCGCCAGCAGCCAAGAGAACTACCCGGCTGAGCAGTTCTTC
CASSQENYPAEQFF
>TRBJ1-6|TRBV14|.|TRBD1
TGTGCCAGCAGCTTAACCGCCGGGACAGTTATCGATTCACCCCTCCACTTT
CASSLTAGTVIDSPLHF
>TRBJ2-7|TRBV18|.|.
TGTGCCAGCTCACGTCGAGAAGGGGGGGGGCGGAACGAGCAGTACTTC
CASSRREGGGRNEQYF